This entry describes one TCR beta chain. This CDR3 comprises 12 residues. CDR1 is SQVTM and CDR2 is ANQGSEA in the germline V gene. V shed 7 bases and J shed 0 bases, with 9 bases lying between them. Produced via immunoSEQ multiplex PCR; TCRdb's table is partial and in-frame only. The sample records about 2 million clones, about 95% being singletons. This sample was included in a study of shared clonotypes between healthy human individuals. Looking at the study overall: Ranging from 18 to 49 in age, donors were a couple of women and three men.

Naive-designated CD8 cells lacked CD45RO, were positively enriched for CCR7, and omitted terminally differentiated effector memory CD45RA+ cells. The chain uses TRBV29-1 and TRBJ1-1, with TRBD1 as a possible D gene (6 bases). The source is a man aged 18 to 29 in good health. The sample comprised naive CD8+ T cells sorted from blood. The CDR3, as DNA: TGCAGCGGACAGGCCATGAACACTGAAGCTTTCTTT. Its protein product is CSGQAMNTEAFF.